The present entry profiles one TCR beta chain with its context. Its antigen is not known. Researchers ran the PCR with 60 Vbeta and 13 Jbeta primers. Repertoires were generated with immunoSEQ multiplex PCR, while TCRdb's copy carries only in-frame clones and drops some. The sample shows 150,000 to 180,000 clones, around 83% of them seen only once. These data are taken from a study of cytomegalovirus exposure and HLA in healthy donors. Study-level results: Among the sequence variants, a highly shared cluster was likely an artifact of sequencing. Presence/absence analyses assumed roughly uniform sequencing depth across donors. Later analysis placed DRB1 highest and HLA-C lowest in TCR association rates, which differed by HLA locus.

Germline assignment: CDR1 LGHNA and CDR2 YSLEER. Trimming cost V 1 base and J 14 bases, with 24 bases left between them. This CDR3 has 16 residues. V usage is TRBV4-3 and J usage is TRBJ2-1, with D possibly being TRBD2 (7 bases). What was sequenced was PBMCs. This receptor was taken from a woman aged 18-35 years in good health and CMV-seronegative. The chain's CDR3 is CASSQGGGRGVGAKFF. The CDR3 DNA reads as TGCGCCAGCAGCCAAGGTGGGGGCCGGGGGGTGGGAGCAAAGTTCTTC.